This T cell receptor beta chain was sequenced during a study of shared clonotypes between healthy human individuals. The CDR3 covers 15 residues. From germline, CDR1 is SNHLY and CDR2 FYNNEI. Trimming pared 5 bases from V and 3 bases from J, leaving 16 bases between. The method was immunoSEQ multiplex PCR; TCRdb's version includes in-frame clones alone and lacks a portion of them. The data hold some 1,900,000 clones, with about 95% observed a single time. Only one count was recorded for this clone. Naive CD8 cells, CD45RO-negative and positively selected for CCR7, excluded terminally differentiated effector memory CD45RA+ cells.

The origin of this receptor is a man between 18 and 29 years old in good health. The V gene is TRBV2, the J gene TRBJ1-1; D is perhaps TRBD1 (6 bases). Sequenced input: naive CD8+ T cells sorted from blood. CDR3 in DNA: TGTGCCAGCAGTTCACTAACAGGGATCGACACTGAAGCTTTCTTT. The encoded protein is CASSSLTGIDTEAFF.